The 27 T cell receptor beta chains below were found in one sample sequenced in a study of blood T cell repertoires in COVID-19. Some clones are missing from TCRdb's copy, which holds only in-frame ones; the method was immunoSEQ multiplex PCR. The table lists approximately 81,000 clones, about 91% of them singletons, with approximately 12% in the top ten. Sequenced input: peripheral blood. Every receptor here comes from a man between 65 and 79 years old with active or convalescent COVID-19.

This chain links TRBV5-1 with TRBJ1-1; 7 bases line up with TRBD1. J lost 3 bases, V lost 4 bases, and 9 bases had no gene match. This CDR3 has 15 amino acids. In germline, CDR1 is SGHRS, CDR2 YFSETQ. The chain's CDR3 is CASSAWTGRDTEAFF. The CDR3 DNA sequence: TGCGCCAGCAGCGCCTGGACAGGACGAGACACTGAAGCTTTCTTT. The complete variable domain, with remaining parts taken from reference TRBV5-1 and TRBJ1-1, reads KAGVTQTPRYLIKTRGQQVTLSCSPISGHRSVSWYQQTPGQGLQFLFEYFSETQRNKGNFPGRFSGRQFSNSRSEMNVSTLELGDSALYLCASSAWTGRDTEAFFGQGTRLTVV.

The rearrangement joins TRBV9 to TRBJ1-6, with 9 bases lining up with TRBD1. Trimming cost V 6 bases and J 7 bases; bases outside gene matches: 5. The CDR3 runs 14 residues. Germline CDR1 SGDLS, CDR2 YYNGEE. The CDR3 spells CASTRTGENSPLHF. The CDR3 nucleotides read TGTGCCAGCACCCGGACAGGGGAAAATTCACCCCTCCACTTT.

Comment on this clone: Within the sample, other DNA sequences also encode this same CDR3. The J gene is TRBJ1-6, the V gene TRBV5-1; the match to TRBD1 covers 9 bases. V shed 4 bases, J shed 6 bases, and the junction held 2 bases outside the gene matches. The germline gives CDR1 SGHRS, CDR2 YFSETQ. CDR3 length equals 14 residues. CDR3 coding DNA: TGCGCCAGCAGCCCGGGACAGGGTAATTCACCCCTCCACTTT. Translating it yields CASSPGQGNSPLHF.

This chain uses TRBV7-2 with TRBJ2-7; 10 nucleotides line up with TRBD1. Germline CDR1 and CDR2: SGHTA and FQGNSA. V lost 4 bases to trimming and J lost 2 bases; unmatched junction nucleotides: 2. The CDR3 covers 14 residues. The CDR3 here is CASSWGTGAYEQYF. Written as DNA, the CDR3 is TGTGCCAGCAGCTGGGGGACAGGGGCCTACGAGCAGTACTTC.

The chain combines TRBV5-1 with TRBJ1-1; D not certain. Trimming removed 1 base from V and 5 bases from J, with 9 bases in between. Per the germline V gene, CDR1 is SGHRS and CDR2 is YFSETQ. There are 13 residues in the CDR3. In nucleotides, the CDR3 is TGCGCCAGCAGCTTGCATGGAGGGACTGAAGCTTTCTTT. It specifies CASSLHGGTEAFF.

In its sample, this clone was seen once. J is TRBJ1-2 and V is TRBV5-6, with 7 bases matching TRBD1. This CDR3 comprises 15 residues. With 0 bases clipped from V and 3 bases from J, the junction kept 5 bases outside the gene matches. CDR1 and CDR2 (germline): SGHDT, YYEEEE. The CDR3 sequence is CASSLGTGYDYGYTF. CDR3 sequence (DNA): TGTGCCAGCAGCTTGGGGACAGGCTACGACTATGGCTACACCTTC.

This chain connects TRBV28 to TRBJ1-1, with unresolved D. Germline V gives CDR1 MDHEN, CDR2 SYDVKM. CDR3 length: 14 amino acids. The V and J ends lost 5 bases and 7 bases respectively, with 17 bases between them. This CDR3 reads CASSPQSWQVEAFF. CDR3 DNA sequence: TGTGCCAGCAGTCCCCAATCTTGGCAAGTTGAAGCTTTCTTT.

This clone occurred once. CDR3 nucleotides: TGTGCCAGTACCAGTATAGGGGGGGCTCCAGGCAATCAGCCCCAGCATTTT. Encoded protein: CASTSIGGAPGNQPQHF. This rearrangement joins TRBV19 to TRBJ1-5; D is possibly TRBD1 (6 bases). The CDR3 has 17 amino acids. Germline V CDR1 and CDR2: LNHDA, SQIVND (reference sequence). V dropped 7 bases and J dropped 2 bases, with 21 bases sitting between them.

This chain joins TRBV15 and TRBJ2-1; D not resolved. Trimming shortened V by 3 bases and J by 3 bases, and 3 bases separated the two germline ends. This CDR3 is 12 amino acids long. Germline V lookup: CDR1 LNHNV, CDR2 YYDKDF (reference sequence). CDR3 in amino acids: CATSSYYNEQFF. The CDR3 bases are TGTGCCACCAGCAGCTACTACAATGAGCAGTTCTTC.

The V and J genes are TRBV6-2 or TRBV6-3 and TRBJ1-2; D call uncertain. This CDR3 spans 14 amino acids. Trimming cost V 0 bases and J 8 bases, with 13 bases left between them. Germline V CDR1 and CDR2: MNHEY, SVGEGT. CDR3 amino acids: CASSYSWSGGGYTF. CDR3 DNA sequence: TGTGCCAGCAGTTACTCTTGGTCAGGAGGAGGCTACACCTTC.

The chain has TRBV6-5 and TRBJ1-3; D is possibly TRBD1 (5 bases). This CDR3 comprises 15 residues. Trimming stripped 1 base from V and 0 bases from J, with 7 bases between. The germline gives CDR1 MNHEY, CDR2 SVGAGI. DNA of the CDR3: TGTGCCAGCAGTTACTTGGGGGGCTCTGGAAACACCATATATTTT. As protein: CASSYLGGSGNTIYF.

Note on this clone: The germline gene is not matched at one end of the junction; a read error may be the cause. The CDR3: CASRLGQEYYGYTF. CDR3 DNA sequence: TGTGCCAGCAGGTTGGGACAGGAATATTATGGCTACACCTTC. The chain carries TRBV5-4 and TRBJ1-2; 8 nucleotides agree with TRBD1. The germline V gene has CDR1 SGHNT and CDR2 YYREEE (reference sequence). This CDR3 is built from 14 residues.

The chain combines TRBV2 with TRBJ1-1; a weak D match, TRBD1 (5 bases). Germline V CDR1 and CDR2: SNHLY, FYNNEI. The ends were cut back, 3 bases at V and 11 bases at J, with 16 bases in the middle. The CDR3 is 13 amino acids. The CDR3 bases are TGTGCCAGCAGTGATTCCTTGGGGGGACCCGCTTTCTTT. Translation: CASSDSLGGPAFF. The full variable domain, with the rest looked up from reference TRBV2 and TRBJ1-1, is EPEVTQTPSHQVTQMGQEVILRCVPISNHLYFYWYRQILGQKVEFLVSFYNNEISEKSEIFDDQFSVERPDGSNFTLKIRSTKLEDSAMYFCASSDSLGGPAFFGQGTRLTVV.

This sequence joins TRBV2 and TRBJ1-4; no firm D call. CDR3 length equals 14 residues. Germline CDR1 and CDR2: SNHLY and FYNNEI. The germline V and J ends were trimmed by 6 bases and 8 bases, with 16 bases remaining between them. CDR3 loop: CASRAGSPTEKLFF. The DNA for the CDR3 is TGTGCCAGCAGAGCCGGGAGTCCCACGGAAAAACTGTTTTTT.

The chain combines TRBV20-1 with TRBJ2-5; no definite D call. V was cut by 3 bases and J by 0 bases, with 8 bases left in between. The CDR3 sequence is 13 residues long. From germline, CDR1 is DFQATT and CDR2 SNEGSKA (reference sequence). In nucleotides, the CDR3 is TGCAGTGCTAGTACAGCAGACCAAGAGACCCAGTACTTC. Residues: CSASTADQETQYF.

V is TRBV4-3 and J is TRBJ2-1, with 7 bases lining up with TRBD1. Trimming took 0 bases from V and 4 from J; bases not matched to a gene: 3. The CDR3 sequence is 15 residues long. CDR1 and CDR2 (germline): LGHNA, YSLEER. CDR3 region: CASSQEGTDYNEQFF. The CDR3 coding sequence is TGCGCCAGCAGCCAAGAAGGGACAGATTACAATGAGCAGTTCTTC.

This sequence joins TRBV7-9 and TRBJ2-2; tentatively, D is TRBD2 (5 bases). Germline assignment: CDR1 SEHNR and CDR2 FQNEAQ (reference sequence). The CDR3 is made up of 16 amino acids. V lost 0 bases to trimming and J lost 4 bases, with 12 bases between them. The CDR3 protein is CASSLAAGPGTGELFF. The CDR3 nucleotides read TGTGCCAGCAGCTTAGCGGCGGGTCCGGGCACCGGGGAGCTGTTTTTT.

The CDR3 sequence is CASSLALSGFEQFF. The CDR3 bases are TGTGCCAGCAGCTTAGCGCTCAGCGGGTTTGAGCAGTTCTTC. The chain carries TRBV7-7 and TRBJ2-1; possibly TRBD2 for D (6 bases). V gave up 0 bases and J gave up 9 bases, with 12 bases separating them. CDR1 and CDR2 (germline): SSHAT, FNYEAQ (reference sequence). The CDR3 sequence is 14 residues long.

CDR3 DNA: TGTGCCAGCAGTTTAGGACACCCCTCTGGGGCCAACGTCCTGACTTTC. Protein product: CASSLGHPSGANVLTF. The V and J genes are TRBV27 and TRBJ2-6, with D perhaps TRBD1 (5 bases). Germline V gives CDR1 MNHEY, CDR2 SMNVEV (reference sequence). The CDR3 runs 16 residues. With 2 bases removed from V and 0 bases from J, the gap between germline ends came to 8 bases.

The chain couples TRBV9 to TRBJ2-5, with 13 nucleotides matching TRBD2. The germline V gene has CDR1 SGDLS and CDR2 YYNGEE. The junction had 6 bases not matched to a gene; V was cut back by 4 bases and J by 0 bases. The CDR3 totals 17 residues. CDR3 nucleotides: TGTGCCAGCAGCCGACTAGCGGGGGGAAACTACCAAGAGACCCAGTACTTC. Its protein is CASSRLAGGNYQETQYF.

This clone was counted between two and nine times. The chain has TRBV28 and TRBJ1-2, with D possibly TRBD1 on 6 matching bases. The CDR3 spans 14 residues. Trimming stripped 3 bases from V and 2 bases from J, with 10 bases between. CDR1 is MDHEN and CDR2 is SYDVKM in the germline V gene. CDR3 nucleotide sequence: TGTGCCAGCAGTTTCAGGGGTCCCAACTATGGCTACACCTTC. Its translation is CASSFRGPNYGYTF.

The CDR3 DNA follows: TGTGCCAGCAGCTTAGGTTTGGGGGCCATATCGCGTTCACCCCTCCACTTT. It codes for CASSLGLGAISRSPLHF. The chain has TRBV7-6 and TRBJ1-6, with a weak D call TRBD1 (6 bases). Trimming stripped 1 base from V and 9 bases from J, with 19 bases between. The CDR3 runs 17 residues. Germline CDR1 is SGHVS and CDR2 is FNYEAQ.

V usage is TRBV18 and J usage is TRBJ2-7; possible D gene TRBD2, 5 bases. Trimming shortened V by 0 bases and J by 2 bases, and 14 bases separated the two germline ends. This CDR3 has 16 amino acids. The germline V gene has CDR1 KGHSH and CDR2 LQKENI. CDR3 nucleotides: TGTGCCAGCTCACCACCGAGTGGAGTGCGGGCCTACGAGCAGTACTTC. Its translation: CASSPPSGVRAYEQYF.

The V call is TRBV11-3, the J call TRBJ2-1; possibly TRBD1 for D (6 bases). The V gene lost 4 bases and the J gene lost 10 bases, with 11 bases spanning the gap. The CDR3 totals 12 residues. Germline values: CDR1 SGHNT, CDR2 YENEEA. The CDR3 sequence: CASSSTGLEQFF. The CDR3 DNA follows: TGTGCCAGCAGCTCTACAGGGCTCGAGCAGTTCTTC.

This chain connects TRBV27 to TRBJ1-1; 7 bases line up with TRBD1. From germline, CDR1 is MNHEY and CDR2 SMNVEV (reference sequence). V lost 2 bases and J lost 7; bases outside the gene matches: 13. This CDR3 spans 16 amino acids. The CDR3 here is CASSLVQGEGVGEAFF. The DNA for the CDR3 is TGTGCCAGCAGTTTAGTTCAGGGGGAAGGAGTGGGTGAAGCTTTCTTT.

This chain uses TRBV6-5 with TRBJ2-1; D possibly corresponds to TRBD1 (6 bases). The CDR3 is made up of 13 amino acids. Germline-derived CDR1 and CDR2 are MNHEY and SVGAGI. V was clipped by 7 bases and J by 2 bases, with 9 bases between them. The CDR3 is CASTGAAYNEQFF. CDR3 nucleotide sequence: TGTGCCAGCACAGGGGCCGCCTACAATGAGCAGTTCTTC.

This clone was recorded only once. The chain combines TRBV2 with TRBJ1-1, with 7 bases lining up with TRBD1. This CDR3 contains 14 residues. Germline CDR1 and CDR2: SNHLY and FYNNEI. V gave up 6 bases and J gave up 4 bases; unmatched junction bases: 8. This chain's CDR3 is CASSQSGQPTEAFF. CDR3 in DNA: TGTGCCAGCAGCCAGTCGGGACAGCCCACTGAAGCTTTCTTT.